The 23 T cell receptor beta chains below were found in one sample sequenced in a study of circulating and synovial CD4+ cells in juvenile arthritis. Clones were sequenced by immunoSEQ multiplex PCR, and TCRdb holds only the in-frame ones, with some missing. The data contain about 32,000 clones, nearly 95% of them singletons. Sequenced sample: CD4+ T cells from blood. The origin of the receptors is a human donor with juvenile idiopathic arthritis.

The chain uses TRBV4-3 and TRBJ1-1; D is possibly TRBD1 (6 bases). V lost 1 base and J 7 bases, leaving 10 bases between the germline ends. This CDR3 is 13 amino acids long. Germline CDR1 and CDR2: LGHNA and YSLEER. The CDR3 nucleotides are TGCGCCAGCAGCCAAGGACAGGCGAGTGAAGCTTTCTTT. Translation gives CASSQGQASEAFF.

The chain couples TRBV5-8 to TRBJ1-5; TRBD1 might be the D (5 bases). This CDR3 has 15 residues. Trimming stripped 0 bases from V and 6 bases from J, with 13 bases between. Germline V lookup: CDR1 SGHTS, CDR2 YDEGEE. The CDR3 nucleotides are TGTGCCAGCAGCTTGGATGGCTCAGGGCTTCAGCCCCAGCATTTT. It translates to CASSLDGSGLQPQHF.

This sequence joins TRBV5-1 and TRBJ1-1, with unresolved D. This CDR3 contains 14 residues. Germline CDR1 SGHRS, CDR2 YFSETQ. Between the trimmed V and J ends, which lost 0 bases and 3 bases, there was a span of 9 bases. CDR3 in amino acids: CASSLGAGYTEAFF. DNA of the CDR3: TGCGCCAGCAGCTTGGGTGCAGGATACACTGAAGCTTTCTTT.

The rearrangement uses TRBV6-1 and TRBJ2-7; 8 bases are a match to TRBD1. The CDR3 loop spans 13 amino acids. CDR1 and CDR2 (germline): MNHNS, SASEGT. The junction had 9 bases not matched to a gene; V was cut back by 7 bases and J by 7 bases. CDR3 region: CASIGTGYKEQYF. The DNA for the CDR3 is TGTGCCAGCATAGGGACAGGTTACAAGGAGCAGTACTTC.

This sequence joins TRBV28 and TRBJ2-3; the match to TRBD2 covers 7 bases. This CDR3 is built from 13 residues. The germline V gene encodes CDR1 MDHEN and CDR2 SYDVKM. Trimming removed 6 bases from V and 9 bases from J; junction bases left unmatched: 9. CDR3 loop: CASSPIGEGTQYF. DNA of the CDR3: TGTGCCAGCAGCCCGATCGGGGAGGGCACGCAGTATTTT.

With regard to this clone: Its ends do not fully match the called genes, so a read error is possible. Other DNA variants within this sample encode the same CDR3. This chain connects TRBV5-6 to TRBJ1-6, with 7 bases fitting TRBD1. The CDR3 is 15 amino acids. Germline CDR1 is SGHDT and CDR2 is YYEEEE. The CDR3 nucleotides are TGTGCCAGCAGCTTGTTAACAGGGGATAATTCCCCCCTCCACTTT. Its protein product is CASSLLTGDNSPLHF. The full variable domain, completed using reference TRBV5-6 and TRBJ1-6, is DAGVTQSPTHLIKTRGQQVTLRCSPKSGHDTVSWYQQALGQGPQFIFQYYEEEERQRGNFPDRFSGHQFPNYSSELNVNALLLGDSALYLCASSLLTGDNSPLHFGNGTRLTVT.

In this sample, this clone turned up once. V is TRBV10-3 and J is TRBJ1-1, with TRBD1 matching over 7 bases. Trimming cost V 10 bases and J 0 bases; bases outside gene matches: 8. The CDR3 extends over 14 amino acids. Germline CDR1 ENHRY, CDR2 SYGVKD. The CDR3 protein is CATSRDSLNTEAFF. Here the CDR3 DNA reads TGTGCCACCAGCCGGGACAGCTTGAACACTGAAGCTTTCTTT.

The V gene is TRBV4-1, the J gene TRBJ2-2; the D is unclear. This CDR3 has 16 amino acids. The ends were cut back, 0 bases at V and 7 bases at J, with 15 bases in the middle. The germline CDR1 and CDR2 sequences are MGHRA and YSYEKL. CDR3 nucleotide sequence: TGCGCCAGCAGCCAAGAATCCGAGAGTCGCGTCGGGGAGCTGTTTTTT. Its protein product is CASSQESESRVGELFF.

This rearrangement joins TRBV27 to TRBJ2-4; 7 bases align to TRBD2. The CDR3 covers 16 residues. Per the germline V gene, CDR1 is MNHEY and CDR2 is SMNVEV (reference sequence). After removal of 5 bases from V and 7 bases from J, the junction contained 14 bases not matched to a gene. The CDR3 is CASSPRAGIGLNIQYF. The CDR3 DNA sequence: TGTGCCAGCAGTCCTCGAGCGGGGATCGGTCTGAACATTCAGTACTTC.

The V and J genes are TRBV9 and TRBJ2-2, with 8 bases matching TRBD1. The length of the CDR3 is 14 residues. V lost 3 bases to trimming and J lost 4 bases; unmatched junction nucleotides: 2. Germline lookup yields CDR1 SGDLS and CDR2 YYNGEE. For the CDR3, the DNA is TGTGCCAGCAGCGGAACAGGGGGCACCGGGGAGCTGTTTTTT. Amino acid sequence: CASSGTGGTGELFF. The full variable domain, in which reference TRBV9 and TRBJ2-2 provide the parts outside the CDR3, is DSGVTQTPKHLITATGQRVTLRCSPRSGDLSVYWYQQSLDQGLQFLIQYYNGEERAKGNILERFSAQQFPDLHSELNLSSLELGDSALYFCASSGTGGTGELFFGEGSRLTVL.

This sequence joins TRBV10-3 and TRBJ1-2; no clear D gene. The CDR3 runs 14 residues. The V end lost 7 bases, the J end lost 7 bases, and 19 bases lay between the germline ends. From germline, CDR1 is ENHRY and CDR2 SYGVKD. This chain's CDR3 is CAIKDLPEWSGYTF. As DNA, the CDR3 is TGTGCCATCAAGGATCTTCCCGAATGGAGTGGCTACACCTTC.

The chain has TRBV18 and TRBJ2-5; a weak D match, TRBD2 (6 bases). Per the germline V gene, CDR1 is KGHSH and CDR2 is LQKENI. V lost 4 bases, J lost 5 bases, and 17 bases lay in between. CDR3 length: 15 residues. The CDR3 spells CASSLGGASGETQYF. The CDR3, as DNA: TGTGCCAGCTCACTTGGCGGGGCCTCGGGGGAGACCCAGTACTTC.

DNA of the CDR3: TGTGCCAGCAGTCCATTCAGGGGATTTAATGAAAAACTGTTTTTT. Translation gives CASSPFRGFNEKLFF. The genes are TRBV28 and TRBJ1-4, with D possibly TRBD1 on 6 matching bases. Germline V gene sequence: CDR1 MDHEN, CDR2 SYDVKM. The germline V and J ends were trimmed by 5 bases and 4 bases, with 14 bases remaining between them. CDR3 length equals 15 residues.

The CDR3 protein is CASSPVFANTGELFF. The CDR3 nucleotides are TGTGCCAGCAGCCCTGTGTTCGCGAACACCGGGGAGCTGTTTTTT. This chain links TRBV5-6 with TRBJ2-2; D is undetermined. This CDR3 spans 15 amino acids. Germline V gene data show CDR1 as SGHDT and CDR2 as YYEEEE. V shed 4 bases and J shed 0 bases, with 10 bases lying between them.

V gene TRBV7-9 combines with J gene TRBJ2-1; 13 nucleotides match TRBD2. CDR1 is SEHNR, CDR2 FQNEAQ, per germline (reference sequence). V dropped 5 bases and J dropped 0; count of bases not matched to a gene: 7. The CDR3 runs to 18 residues. The CDR3 is CASSPGTSGATSYNEQFF. In DNA form, the CDR3 reads TGTGCCAGCAGCCCTGGGACTAGCGGGGCGACCTCCTACAATGAGCAGTTCTTC.

The chain joins TRBV6-5 to TRBJ1-3; D is ambiguous. The CDR3 sequence is 16 residues long. CDR1 and CDR2 (germline): MNHEY, SVGAGI. Trimming removed 1 base from V and 1 base from J, with 11 bases in between. CDR3 coding DNA: TGTGCCAGCAGTTACTACGGGTTCGCATCTGGAAACACCATATATTTT. Protein product: CASSYYGFASGNTIYF.

The chain combines TRBV19 with TRBJ2-2, with TRBD2 matching over 7 bases. Per germline, CDR1 LNHDA and CDR2 SQIVND (reference sequence). This CDR3 has 14 amino acids. V shed 3 bases, J shed 5 bases, and the junction held 3 bases outside the gene matches. CDR3 nucleotide sequence: TGTGCCAGTAGTATTGGGGGGGTGACCGGGGAGCTGTTTTTT. Protein product: CASSIGGVTGELFF.

This chain connects TRBV6-1 to TRBJ2-3, with D maybe TRBD2 (7 bases). Trimming removed 2 bases at V and 2 bases at J, with 14 bases between. The CDR3 runs to 16 residues. Germline V gene sequence: CDR1 MNHNS, CDR2 SASEGT. For the CDR3, the DNA is TGTGCCAGCAGTGAATTGGCGGGGGCGTACACAGATACGCAGTATTTT. Translation gives CASSELAGAYTDTQYF.

CDR3 amino acids: CASSLELSGTGDTEAFF. In DNA, the CDR3 is TGTGCCAGCAGCTTAGAGCTGTCGGGTACGGGAGATACTGAAGCTTTCTTT. The chain has TRBV7-9 and TRBJ1-1; D unresolved. Per the germline V gene, CDR1 is SEHNR and CDR2 is FQNEAQ (reference sequence). Trimming pared 1 base from V and 5 bases from J, leaving 20 bases between. The CDR3 is made up of 17 amino acids.

The V and J genes are TRBV28 and TRBJ2-1, with TRBD1 as a possible D gene (6 bases). This CDR3 has 17 amino acids. CDR1 and CDR2 from the germline V gene are MDHEN and SYDVKM. V was shortened by 1 base and J by 5 bases, with 18 bases between the two germline ends. CDR3 sequence reads: CASSLLGSRGLHNEQFF. The DNA of the CDR3 is TGTGCCAGCAGTTTATTGGGGAGCAGGGGCCTCCACAATGAGCAGTTCTTC.

This chain joins TRBV5-4 and TRBJ1-2; 12 positions match TRBD1. This CDR3 is built from 16 residues. Germline-derived CDR1 and CDR2 are SGHNT and YYREEE (reference sequence). Germline trimming cut 3 bases from V and 4 bases from J; bases unmatched to any gene: 7. CDR3 protein: CASSSGQGAVGYGYTF. In DNA, the CDR3 is TGTGCCAGCAGCTCGGGACAGGGGGCCGTAGGCTATGGCTACACCTTC.

This clone occurred once. This chain uses TRBV19 with TRBJ2-5; 11 bases are a match to TRBD2. Trimming at V came to 3 bases and at J to 2 bases, leaving 5 bases not matched to a gene. The CDR3 length is 16 residues. Germline V lookup: CDR1 LNHDA, CDR2 SQIVND (reference sequence). The CDR3 bases are TGTGCCAGTAGTATCGGACTAGCGGGTCTACAAGAGACCCAGTACTTC. This sequence encodes CASSIGLAGLQETQYF.

The gene calls are TRBV5-4 and TRBJ2-1; 9 bases are shared with TRBD1. This CDR3 has 17 residues. Germline CDR1 and CDR2: SGHNT and YYREEE (reference sequence). The trim removed 4 bases at V and 4 bases at J, leaving 12 bases unmatched. The DNA for the CDR3 is TGTGCCAGCAGCACCCCGACAGGGGGTGCCCTGTACAATGAGCAGTTCTTC. Its translation is CASSTPTGGALYNEQFF.